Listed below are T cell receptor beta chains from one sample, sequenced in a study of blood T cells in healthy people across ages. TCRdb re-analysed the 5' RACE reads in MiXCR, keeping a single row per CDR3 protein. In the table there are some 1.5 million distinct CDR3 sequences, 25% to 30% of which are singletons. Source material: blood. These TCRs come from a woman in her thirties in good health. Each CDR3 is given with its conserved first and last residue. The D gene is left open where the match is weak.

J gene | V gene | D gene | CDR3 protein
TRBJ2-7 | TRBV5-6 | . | CASSLLEQYF
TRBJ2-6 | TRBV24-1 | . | CATSDGFGRTSGANVLTF
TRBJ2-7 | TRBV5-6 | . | CASSLVKVDEQYF
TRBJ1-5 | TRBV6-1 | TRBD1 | CASSGAGGRARDQPQHF
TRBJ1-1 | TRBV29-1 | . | CSVEGTPGDTEAFF
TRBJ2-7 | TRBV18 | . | CASSPGTSYEQYF
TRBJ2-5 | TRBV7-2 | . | CASSDTSKETQYF
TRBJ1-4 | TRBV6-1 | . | CASSDFGAGEKLFF
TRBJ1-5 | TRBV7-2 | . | CASSLRRGDNQPQHF
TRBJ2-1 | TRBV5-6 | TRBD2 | CASSLLAGVLSYNEQFF
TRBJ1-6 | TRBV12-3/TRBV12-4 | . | CASSFGSDSPLHF
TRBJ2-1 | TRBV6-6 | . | CASTQLGGGPTYNEQFF
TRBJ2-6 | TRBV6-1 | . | CASNPQSSGANVLTF
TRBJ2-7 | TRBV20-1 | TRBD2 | CSGAGLALYEQYF
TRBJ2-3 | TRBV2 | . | CASSEERGTQYF
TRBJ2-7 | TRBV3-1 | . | CASSQDTTYEQYF
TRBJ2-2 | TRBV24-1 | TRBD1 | CATGDRAATNTGELFF
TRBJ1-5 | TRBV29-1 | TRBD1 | CSVGPGTENQPQHF
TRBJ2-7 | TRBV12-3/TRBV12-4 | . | CASSPGPLNYEQYF
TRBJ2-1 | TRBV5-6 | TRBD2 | CASSGSGGFNEQFF
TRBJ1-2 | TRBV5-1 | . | CASGTEFGYTF
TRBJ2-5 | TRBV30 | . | CAWSVGAPQETQYF
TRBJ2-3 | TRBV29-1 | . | CSVEGGGTVGGTDTRYF
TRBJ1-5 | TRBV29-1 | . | CSVAMNQPQHF
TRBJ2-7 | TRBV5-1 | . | CASSLRGPGPYEQYF
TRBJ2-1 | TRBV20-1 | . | CSVSTTSGTRFRNEQFF
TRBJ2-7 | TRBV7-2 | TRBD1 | CASSPQAQGAGNEQYF
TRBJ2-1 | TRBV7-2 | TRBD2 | CASSSTLAGVSYNEQFF
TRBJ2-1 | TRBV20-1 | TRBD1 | CSAYRDRDNEQFF
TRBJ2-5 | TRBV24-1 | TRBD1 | CATSDLSGQGQETQYF
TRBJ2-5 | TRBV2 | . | CASSEALRETQYF
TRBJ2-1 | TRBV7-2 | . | CASSTGALGEQFF
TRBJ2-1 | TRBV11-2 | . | CASSSVVGRSYNEQFF
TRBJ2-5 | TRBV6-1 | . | CASILNGGMQETQYF
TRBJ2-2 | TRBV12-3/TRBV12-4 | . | CASSFGRYTGELFF
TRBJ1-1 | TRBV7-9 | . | CASSSRGFTEAFF
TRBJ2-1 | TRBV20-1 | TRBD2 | CSAITGTSGNNEQFF
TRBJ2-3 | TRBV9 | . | CASSVESDTQYF
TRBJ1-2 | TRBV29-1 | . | CSGKDINYGYTF
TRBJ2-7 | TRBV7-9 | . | CASSFGESGEQYF
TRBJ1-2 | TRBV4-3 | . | CASSGEWGYGYTF
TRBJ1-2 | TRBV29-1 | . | CSVDSPGKGGYTF
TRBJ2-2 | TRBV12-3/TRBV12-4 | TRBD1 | CASSRDRDPGELFF
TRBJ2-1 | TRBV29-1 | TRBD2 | CSVEGGRALSEQFF
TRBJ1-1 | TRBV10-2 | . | CASSEVQMNTEAFF
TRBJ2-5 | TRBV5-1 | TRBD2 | CASSLTTSSGGYNEQYF
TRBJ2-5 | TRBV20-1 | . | CSASRLDNRETQYF
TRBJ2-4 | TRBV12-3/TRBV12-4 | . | CASSLWGNIQYF
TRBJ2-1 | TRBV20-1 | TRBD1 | CSAGQGMGGTHNEQFF
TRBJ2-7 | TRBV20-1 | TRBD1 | CSARTPQGYEQYF
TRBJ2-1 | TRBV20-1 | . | CSAGGGGSYNEQFF
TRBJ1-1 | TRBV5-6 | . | CASSLGDTQNTEAFF
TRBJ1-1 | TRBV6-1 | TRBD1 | CASSEQGGDTEAFF
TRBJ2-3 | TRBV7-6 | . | CASSLAPGPTDTQYF
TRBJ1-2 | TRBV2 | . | CASIRRLRDYGYTF
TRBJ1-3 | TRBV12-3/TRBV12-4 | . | CASSFRVRGNTIYF
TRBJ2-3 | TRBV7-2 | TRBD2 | CASSLAYVAGVGADTQYF
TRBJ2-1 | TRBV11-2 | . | CASSRGAGSSYNEQFF
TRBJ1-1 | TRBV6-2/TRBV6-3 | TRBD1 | CASSLQGGKNTEAFF
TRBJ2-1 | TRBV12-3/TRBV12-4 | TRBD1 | CASSPPGQGANEQFF